This note documents a single T cell receptor (beta chain) sequence. This record belongs to a study of blood T cell repertoires in COVID-19. Study overall: Acute-phase and convalescent COVID-19 samples originated in the United States, Italy and Spain.

V was clipped by 4 bases and J by 7 bases; unmatched bases: 4. Germline lookup yields CDR1 MDHEN and CDR2 SYDVKM. CDR3 length: 15 amino acids. In the original analysis: Researchers report that nucleated cell counts were estimated from reference gene primer amplification. Measured with immunoSEQ multiplex PCR; TCRdb has only the in-frame clones, and not every one. V, J and clone size reflect that table, while D and trimming were determined from the DNA. This table has fewer than 350,000 clones, around 85% appearing once. The sequence was collected from a woman between 40 and 50 years old who had recovered from COVID-19. The specimen sequenced was PBMCs or T cells enriched from blood (not recorded which). This chain joins TRBV28 and TRBJ2-1, with 13 positions matching TRBD2. The DNA of the CDR3 is TGTGCCAGCAGTTATGGACTAGCGGGAGTGAATGAGCAGTTCTTC. Its protein is CASSYGLAGVNEQFF.